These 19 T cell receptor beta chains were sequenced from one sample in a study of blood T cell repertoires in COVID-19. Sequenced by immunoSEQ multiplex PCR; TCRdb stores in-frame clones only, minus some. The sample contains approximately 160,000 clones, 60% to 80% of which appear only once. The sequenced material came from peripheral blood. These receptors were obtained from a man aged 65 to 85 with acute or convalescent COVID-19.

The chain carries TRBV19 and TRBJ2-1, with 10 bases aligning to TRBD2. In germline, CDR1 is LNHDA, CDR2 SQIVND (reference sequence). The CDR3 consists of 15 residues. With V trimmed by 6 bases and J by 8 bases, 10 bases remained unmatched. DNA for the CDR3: TGTGCCAGTAGCAGATCGGCCGGGACTAGCGATGAGCAGTTCTTC. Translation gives CASSRSAGTSDEQFF.

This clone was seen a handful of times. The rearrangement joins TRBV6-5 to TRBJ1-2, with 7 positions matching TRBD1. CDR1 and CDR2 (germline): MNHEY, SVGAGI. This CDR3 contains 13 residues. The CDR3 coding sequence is TGTGCGGGATCGGAGGGGGCGTTCGATGGCTACACCTTC. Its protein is CAGSEGAFDGYTF.

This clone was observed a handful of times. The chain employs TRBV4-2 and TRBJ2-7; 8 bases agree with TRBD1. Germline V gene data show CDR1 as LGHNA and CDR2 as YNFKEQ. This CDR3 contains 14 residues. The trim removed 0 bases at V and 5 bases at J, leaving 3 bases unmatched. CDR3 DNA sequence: TGTGCCAGCAGCCAAGATGCAGGGGGCAACGAGCAGTACTTC. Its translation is CASSQDAGGNEQYF.

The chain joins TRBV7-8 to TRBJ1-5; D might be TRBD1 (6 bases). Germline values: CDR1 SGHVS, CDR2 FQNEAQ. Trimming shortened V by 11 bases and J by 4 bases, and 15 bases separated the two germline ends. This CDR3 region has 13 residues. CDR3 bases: TGTGCCTCAAGCAGGGGCGCTAATCAGCCCCAGCATTTT. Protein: CASSRGANQPQHF.

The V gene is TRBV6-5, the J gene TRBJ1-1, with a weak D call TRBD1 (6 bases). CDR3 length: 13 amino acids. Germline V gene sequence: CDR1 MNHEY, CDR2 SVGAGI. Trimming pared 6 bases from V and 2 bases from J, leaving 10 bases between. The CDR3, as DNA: TGTGCCAGCAGACGGGACATCAACACTGAAGCTTTCTTT. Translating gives CASRRDINTEAFF.

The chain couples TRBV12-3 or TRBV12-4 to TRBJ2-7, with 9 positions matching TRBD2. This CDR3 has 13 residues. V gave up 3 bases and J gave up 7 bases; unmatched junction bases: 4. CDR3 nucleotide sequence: TGTGCCAGCAGTTTCGTCCTAGCGGGAGAGCAGTACTTC. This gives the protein CASSFVLAGEQYF.

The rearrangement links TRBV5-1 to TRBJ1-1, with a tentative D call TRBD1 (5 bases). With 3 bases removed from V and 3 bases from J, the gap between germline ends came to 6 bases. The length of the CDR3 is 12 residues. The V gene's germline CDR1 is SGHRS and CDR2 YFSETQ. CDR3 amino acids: CASSWGDTEAFF. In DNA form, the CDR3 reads TGCGCCAGCAGCTGGGGGGACACTGAAGCTTTCTTT.

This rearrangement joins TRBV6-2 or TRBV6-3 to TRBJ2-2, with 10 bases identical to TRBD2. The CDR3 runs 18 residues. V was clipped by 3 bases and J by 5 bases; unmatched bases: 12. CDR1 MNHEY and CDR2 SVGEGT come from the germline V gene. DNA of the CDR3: TGTGCCAGCAGTTATCCGTCGGCGCTAGCGGGGGTAACCGGGGAGCTGTTTTTT. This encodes CASSYPSALAGVTGELFF.

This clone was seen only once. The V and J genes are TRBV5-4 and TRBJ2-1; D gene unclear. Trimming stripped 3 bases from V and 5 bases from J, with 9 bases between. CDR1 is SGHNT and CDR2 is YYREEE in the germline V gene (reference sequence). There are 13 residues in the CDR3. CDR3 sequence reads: CASSYPKDNEQFF. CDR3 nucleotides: TGTGCCAGCAGCTACCCTAAAGACAATGAGCAGTTCTTC.

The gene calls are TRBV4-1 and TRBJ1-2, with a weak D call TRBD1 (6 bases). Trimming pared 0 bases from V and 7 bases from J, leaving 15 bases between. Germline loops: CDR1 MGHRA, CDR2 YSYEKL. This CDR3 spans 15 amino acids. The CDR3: CASSQDSRTAFGYTF. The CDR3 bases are TGCGCCAGCAGCCAAGATTCGCGGACAGCTTTTGGCTACACCTTC.

The CDR3: CASSLDQFYNSPLHF. The DNA for the CDR3 is TGTGCCAGCAGCTTGGACCAGTTTTATAATTCACCCCTCCACTTT. This chain joins TRBV5-5 and TRBJ1-6; D gene ambiguous. The CDR3 length is 15 residues. Germline V lookup: CDR1 SGHKS, CDR2 YYEKEE (reference sequence). With 0 bases removed from V and 4 bases from J, the gap between germline ends came to 8 bases.

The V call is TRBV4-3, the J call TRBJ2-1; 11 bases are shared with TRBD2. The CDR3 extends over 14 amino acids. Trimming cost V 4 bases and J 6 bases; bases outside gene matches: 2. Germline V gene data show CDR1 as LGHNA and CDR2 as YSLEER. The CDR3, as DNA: TGCGCCAGCAGCCCTGGACTAGCGGGCAATGAGCAGTTCTTC. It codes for CASSPGLAGNEQFF.

CDR3 DNA sequence: TGTGCCAGCAGTTACTCGGGCGACAATCAGCCCCAGCATTTT. It specifies CASSYSGDNQPQHF. The V call is TRBV6-5, the J call TRBJ1-5, with unresolved D. The CDR3 loop spans 14 amino acids. Germline assignment: CDR1 MNHEY and CDR2 SVGAGI. Between the trimmed V and J ends, which lost 0 bases and 3 bases, there was a span of 6 bases.

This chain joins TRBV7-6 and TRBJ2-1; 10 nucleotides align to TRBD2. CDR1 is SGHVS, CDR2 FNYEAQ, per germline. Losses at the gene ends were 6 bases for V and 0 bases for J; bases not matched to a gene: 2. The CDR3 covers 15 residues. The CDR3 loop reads CASRSSGSSYNEQFF. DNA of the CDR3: TGTGCCAGCAGGTCTAGCGGGAGCTCCTACAATGAGCAGTTCTTC.

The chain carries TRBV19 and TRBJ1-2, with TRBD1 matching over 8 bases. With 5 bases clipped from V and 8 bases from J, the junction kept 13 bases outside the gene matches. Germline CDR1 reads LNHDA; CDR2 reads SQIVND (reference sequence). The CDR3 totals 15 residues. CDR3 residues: CASSSRTGSRSGYTF. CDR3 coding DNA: TGTGCCAGTAGTTCCAGGACAGGGAGCCGTTCGGGCTACACCTTC.

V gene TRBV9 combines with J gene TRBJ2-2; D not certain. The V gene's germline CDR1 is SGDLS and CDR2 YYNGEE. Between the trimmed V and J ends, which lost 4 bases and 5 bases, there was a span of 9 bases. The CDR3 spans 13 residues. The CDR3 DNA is TGTGCCAGCAGCCCGCGGCAGACCGGGGAGCTGTTTTTT. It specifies CASSPRQTGELFF.

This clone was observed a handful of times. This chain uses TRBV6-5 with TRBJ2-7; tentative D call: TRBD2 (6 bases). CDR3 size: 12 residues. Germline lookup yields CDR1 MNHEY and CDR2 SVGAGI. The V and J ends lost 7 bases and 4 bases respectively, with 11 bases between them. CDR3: CASKTGEYEQYF. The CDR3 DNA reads TGTGCCAGCAAGACGGGAGAGTACGAGCAGTACTTC.

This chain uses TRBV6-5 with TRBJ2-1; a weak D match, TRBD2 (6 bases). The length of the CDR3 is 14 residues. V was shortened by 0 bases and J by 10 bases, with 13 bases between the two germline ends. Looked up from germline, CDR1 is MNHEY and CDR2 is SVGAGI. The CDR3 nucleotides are TGTGCCAGCAGTTACTCGGACTACCAAACGGAGCAGTTCTTC. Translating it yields CASSYSDYQTEQFF.

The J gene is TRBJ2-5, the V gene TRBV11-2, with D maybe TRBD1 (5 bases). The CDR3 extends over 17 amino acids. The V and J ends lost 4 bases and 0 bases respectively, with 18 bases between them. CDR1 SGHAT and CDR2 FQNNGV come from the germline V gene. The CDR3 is CASSSHWGPMHQETQYF. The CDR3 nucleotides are TGTGCCAGCAGCTCGCATTGGGGCCCGATGCACCAAGAGACCCAGTACTTC.